This T cell receptor (beta chain) came from a study of T-cell reconstitution after alpha-beta-depleted transplantation in children. Broader study findings: Reportedly, only several hundred clones from non-depleted graft cells drove alpha-beta T-cell counts at about two months. Surviving recipient T cells and thymic progenitors accounted for the high day-60 TCRbeta diversity observed in some patients. Among T cells one year after transplant, newly produced cells accounted for most counts and diversity.

The germline V gene encodes CDR1 SGHTA and CDR2 FQGTGA. Trimming took off 5 bases at V and 4 bases at J, with 18 bases between the two ends. CDR3 length: 16 amino acids. To note about this clonotype: Its antigen is unknown.

Researchers prepared the TCRbeta library using unique molecular identifiers, the study reports. Via MiXCR, TCRdb re-called the PCR reads, giving one row per CDR3 protein. The table has hundreds of thousands of distinct CDR3 sequences, about an eighth seen once. The source of this sequence is a male patient younger than 18 who had a stem cell transplant for acute myeloid leukemia, so the T cells may come from the graft donor. The chain combines TRBV7-3 with TRBJ2-1; D not resolved. The material was PBMCs, mostly from graft donor cells, obtained 360 days after TCRalphabeta/CD19-depleted stem cell transplant. The CDR3 sequence: CASSLSLGGWYNEQFF. Written as DNA, the CDR3 is TGTGCCAGCAGCCTCAGTCTGGGCGGCTGGTACAATGAGCAGTTCTTC.